This TCR beta chain was observed in a study of identical twins. Whole-study results and caveats: There were fewer insertions in abundant cord blood beta clonotypes, but memory repertoires showed no such pattern. When twins shared out-of-frame alpha sequences, those sequences had excess low generation probability. With monozygotic twins, out-of-frame TCR alpha sharing exceeded what models estimated. Without tracking the same donors, conclusions rested on cross-sectional statistical analysis.

TCRdb ran MiXCR on the 5' RACE reads and lists one entry per CDR3 protein. The profile shows some 1,600,000 distinct CDR3 sequences, under 35% of them singletons. The CDR3 sequence is 16 residues long. After removal of 2 bases from V and 8 bases from J, the junction contained 11 bases not matched to a gene. The germline gives CDR1 SEHNR, CDR2 FQNEAQ (reference sequence). Concerning this clonotype itself: The antigen is not known.

Specimen: cord blood. This sequence originates from a newborn girl in good health. The chain links TRBV7-9 to TRBJ1-4; TRBD1 agrees at 7 bases. CDR3 in amino acids: CASSLTRQGRGEKLFF. For the CDR3, the DNA is TGTGCCAGCAGCTTAACCCGACAGGGCCGGGGGGAAAAACTGTTTTTT. The entire variable domain, with the rest obtained from reference TRBV7-9 and TRBJ1-4, is as follows: DTGVSQNPRHKITKRGQNVTFRCDPISEHNRLYWYRQTLGQGPEFLTYFQNEAQLEKSRLLSDRFSAERPKGSFSTLEIQRTEQGDSAMYLCASSLTRQGRGEKLFFGSGTQLSVL.